The T cell receptor beta chain described here comes from a study of neurological immune-mediated disorders. Synthesis of cDNA used 5'RACE (with 10-nucleotide random UMIs). A single record per CDR3 protein comes from TCRdb applying MiXCR to the 5' RACE reads. This table has just over 50,000 distinct CDR3 sequences, around 3.5% appearing once. The sample holds many counts of this clonotype. Its target is unknown. Study-wide findings and caveats: There was no clinical or MRI feature that was associated with the multiple sclerosis repertoire cluster.

The unsorted libraries were made from 2 million PBMCs kept at -80 C. The sample was PBMCs. This clonotype originated in a man between 35 and 55 years old with multiple sclerosis.

This CDR3 reads CASSSRTPPSYEQYF. The CDR3 DNA reads as TGTGCCAGCAGTTCCCGGACACCCCCATCCTACGAGCAGTACTTC. The chain couples TRBV6-6 to TRBJ2-7; the D gene is possibly TRBD1 (5 bases). Trimming removed 4 bases from V and 1 base from J, with 14 bases in between. The CDR3 length is 15 residues. From germline, CDR1 is MNHNY and CDR2 SVGAGI (reference sequence).